Below are 8 T cell receptor beta chains sequenced from a single sample in a study of a mutant IDH1 vaccine in newly diagnosed glioma. Time point defined: week 23, last vaccination. The study gave 300 ug of mutant IDH1 20-mer peptide per vaccine dose, with topical imiquimod. Data came from immunoSEQ multiplex PCR; TCRdb stores just in-frame clones and leaves some out. The sample lists 50,000 to 60,000 clones; 80% were seen once. Their cognate antigens are unknown. The starting material was PBMCs, obtained from a glioma patient whose treatment included an IDH1 peptide vaccine. The receptor set was obtained from a man aged 40-50 years with glioma.

The chain couples TRBV5-1 to TRBJ2-1, with no clear D. The V end lost 0 bases, the J end lost 7 bases, and 5 bases lay between the germline ends. Germline assignment: CDR1 SGHRS and CDR2 YFSETQ. The CDR3 spans 12 residues. The CDR3 reads CASSLDLNEQFF. As DNA, the CDR3 is TGCGCCAGCAGCTTGGATCTTAATGAGCAGTTCTTC.

The genes are TRBV18 and TRBJ2-3; D tentatively fits TRBD1 or TRBD2 (5 bases each). V was cut by 3 bases and J by 3 bases, with 7 bases left in between. This CDR3 comprises 13 residues. From germline, CDR1 is KGHSH and CDR2 LQKENI. CDR3 protein: CASSPGGTDTQYF. The CDR3 nucleotides read TGTGCCAGCTCACCTGGGGGTACAGATACGCAGTATTTT. The full variable domain, completed using reference TRBV18 and TRBJ2-3, is NAGVMQNPRHLVRRRGQEARLRCSPMKGHSHVYWYRQLPEEGLKFMVYLQKENIIDESGMPKERFSAEFPKEGPSILRIQQVVRGDSAAYFCASSPGGTDTQYFGPGTRLTVL.

The chain recombines TRBV2 with TRBJ2-5, with D uncertain. V was pared by 4 bases and J by 2 bases, with 8 bases between. CDR1 SNHLY and CDR2 FYNNEI come from the germline V gene. This CDR3 spans 13 amino acids. CDR3 bases: TGTGCCAGCAGTGGTAAATTACAAGAGACCCAGTACTTC. Its translation: CASSGKLQETQYF.

V usage is TRBV6-5 and J usage is TRBJ2-2; perhaps D is TRBD1 or TRBD2 (5 bases each). Germline CDR1 is MNHEY and CDR2 is SVGAGI. V was cut by 6 bases and J by 7 bases, with 15 bases left in between. The CDR3 extends over 14 amino acids. CDR3 in DNA: TGTGCCAGCAGGGGACCGCGGTTCGGCGGGGAGCTGTTTTTT. Translating gives CASRGPRFGGELFF.

This clone came up a few times. The chain has TRBV7-5 and TRBJ1-1. TRBV7-5 is marked as a pseudogene. The CDR3 covers 15 residues. The CDR3 DNA reads as TGTGCCAGAAGTGGCTGGGGTCAGGTGAACACTGAAGCTTTCTTT. Translation gives CARSGWGQVNTEAFF.

This clone occurred once. V usage is TRBV2 and J usage is TRBJ1-4; D gene unclear. V lost 3 bases, J lost 6 bases, and 17 bases lay in between. The V gene's germline CDR1 is SNHLY and CDR2 FYNNEI. The CDR3 is made up of 16 amino acids. The CDR3 DNA reads TGTGCCAGCAGTGATCCCGGCCGCCCCCGGGATGAAAAACTGTTTTTT. This sequence encodes CASSDPGRPRDEKLFF.

This clone showed up just once. The chain combines TRBV19 with TRBJ1-5, with 7 bases aligning to TRBD1. In germline, CDR1 is LNHDA, CDR2 SQIVND (reference sequence). The CDR3 extends over 12 amino acids. V was clipped by 9 bases and J by 4 bases; unmatched bases: 3. CDR3 DNA: TGTGCCAGCGTACAGGGGAATCAGCCCCAGCATTTT. This translates into CASVQGNQPQHF.

The chain has TRBV5-1 and TRBJ2-7; D is possibly TRBD1 or TRBD2 (6 bases each). CDR1 is SGHRS, CDR2 YFSETQ, per germline. The CDR3 has 15 residues. Trimming cost V 0 bases and J 3 bases, with 13 bases left between them. The CDR3 loop is CASSLAPGANYEQYF. In DNA form, the CDR3 reads TGCGCCAGCAGCTTGGCTCCGGGGGCTAACTACGAGCAGTACTTC.